Below are 14 T cell receptor beta chains sequenced from a single sample in a study of T cell responses to AZD1222 COVID-19 vaccine. Clones were sequenced by immunoSEQ multiplex PCR, and TCRdb holds only the in-frame ones, with some missing. Of around 130,000 clones in the sample, approximately 92% were seen once. Specimen: peripheral blood, collected 28 days after the second AZD1222 dose. These receptors all come from an adult who received the AZD1222 COVID-19 vaccine.

The rearrangement links TRBV11-3 to TRBJ2-5; 10 positions match TRBD1. Unmatched junction bases numbered 3, after V lost 0 bases and J lost 5 bases. This CDR3 contains 15 residues. Per germline, CDR1 SGHNT and CDR2 YENEEA. CDR3 in amino acids: CASSLEWTGGETQYF. The CDR3 nucleotides are TGTGCCAGCAGCTTAGAATGGACAGGGGGTGAGACCCAGTACTTC.

The chain employs TRBV6-5 and TRBJ2-7; 8 bases line up with TRBD1. V shed 4 bases and J 1 base; nucleotides not matched to a gene: 3. Germline-derived CDR1 and CDR2 are MNHEY and SVGAGI. The CDR3 has 14 amino acids. The CDR3 DNA follows: TGTGCCAGCAGTTTATGGACAGGGTCCTACGAGCAGTACTTC. Protein product: CASSLWTGSYEQYF.

This rearrangement joins TRBV18 to TRBJ1-5; 9 bases agree with TRBD1. Unmatched junction bases numbered 7, after V lost 4 bases and J lost 3 bases. CDR1 is KGHSH and CDR2 is LQKENI in the germline V gene. This CDR3 is built from 16 residues. The CDR3 DNA reads as TGTGCCAGCTCACTAAGACAGGGGGGGACCAATCAGCCCCAGCATTTT. It yields the protein CASSLRQGGTNQPQHF.

The J gene is TRBJ1-5, the V gene TRBV7-8, with 8 bases identical to TRBD1. V shed 4 bases and J 0 bases; nucleotides not matched to a gene: 8. The germline CDR1 and CDR2 sequences are SGHVS and FQNEAQ. The CDR3 extends over 17 amino acids. Here the CDR3 reads CASSSKNRGNSNQPQHF. DNA of the CDR3: TGTGCCAGCAGCTCAAAAAACAGGGGGAATAGCAATCAGCCCCAGCATTTT.

This chain joins TRBV4-3 and TRBJ2-5; D is unclear. Trimming removed 4 bases at V and 4 bases at J, with 13 bases between. The CDR3 spans 14 residues. Looked up from germline, CDR1 is LGHNA and CDR2 is YSLEER. For the CDR3, the DNA is TGCGCCAGCAGCCCCCGCACAGACTCAGAGACCCAGTACTTC. Its translation: CASSPRTDSETQYF.

The chain has TRBV6-5 and TRBJ2-4; tentatively, D is TRBD1 (6 bases). Trimming removed 5 bases from V and 1 base from J, with 12 bases in between. The germline gives CDR1 MNHEY, CDR2 SVGAGI. The CDR3 is 15 residues long. DNA for the CDR3: TGTGCCAGCAGTACCGCGCAGGGGGCCAAAAACATTCAGTACTTC. Translated, it gives CASSTAQGAKNIQYF.

The chain employs TRBV27 and TRBJ2-6; D perhaps matches TRBD2 (6 bases). The CDR3 runs 15 residues. Trimming shortened V by 3 bases and J by 1 base, and 7 bases separated the two germline ends. Looked up from germline, CDR1 is MNHEY and CDR2 is SMNVEV (reference sequence). The CDR3 loop is CASSFGTSGANVLTF. CDR3 coding DNA: TGTGCCAGCAGTTTCGGGACTTCTGGGGCCAACGTCCTGACTTTC.

The V gene is TRBV19, the J gene TRBJ2-2, with 10 bases aligning to TRBD2. The CDR3 loop spans 17 amino acids. The V gene end was trimmed by 4 bases and the J gene end by 4 bases; junction bases not matched to a gene: 9. Germline CDR1 and CDR2: LNHDA and SQIVND (reference sequence). CDR3 protein: CASSRVAGGRGTGELFF. The CDR3, as DNA: TGTGCCAGTAGTAGGGTAGCGGGAGGCCGAGGCACCGGGGAGCTGTTTTTT.

J is TRBJ2-1 and V is TRBV6-1, with D tentatively TRBD2 (5 bases). Germline loops: CDR1 MNHNS, CDR2 SASEGT. The CDR3 loop spans 16 amino acids. Trimming removed 3 bases at V and 4 bases at J, with 16 bases between. The CDR3 DNA is TGTGCCAGCAGTGAGGATGGAGGACGGTCTTACAATGAGCAGTTCTTC. It is translated as CASSEDGGRSYNEQFF.

The V gene is TRBV27, the J gene TRBJ1-1, with no clear D. The CDR3 runs to 15 residues. The V and J ends lost 0 bases and 0 bases respectively, with 8 bases between them. Germline V CDR1 and CDR2: MNHEY, SMNVEV (reference sequence). CDR3 sequence: CASSLSSGMNTEAFF. CDR3 bases: TGTGCCAGCAGTTTATCGTCCGGGATGAACACTGAAGCTTTCTTT.

V is TRBV28 and J is TRBJ1-6; D gene ambiguous. Trimming removed 6 bases at V and 0 bases at J, with 9 bases between. Germline V CDR1 and CDR2: MDHEN, SYDVKM. This CDR3 spans 15 amino acids. CDR3 region: CASRPQSSYNSPLHF. The DNA of the CDR3 is TGTGCCAGCAGGCCTCAGAGCTCCTATAATTCACCCCTCCACTTT. Based on the CDR3 plus reference TRBV28 and TRBJ1-6, the full variable domain is DVKVTQSSRYLVKRTGEKVFLECVQDMDHENMFWYRQDPGLGLRLIYFSYDVKMKEKGDIPEGYSVSREKKERFSLILESASTNQTSMYLCASRPQSSYNSPLHFGNGTRLTVT.

CDR3 amino acids: CASSFGREQGEQYF. CDR3 sequence (DNA): TGCGCCAGCAGCTTCGGGCGGGAGCAAGGGGAGCAGTACTTC. The chain is built from TRBV5-1 and TRBJ2-7, with 7 bases identical to TRBD2. V lost 2 bases, J lost 7 bases, and 9 bases stayed unmatched. The CDR3 is 14 residues long. Germline V gene lookup returns CDR1 SGHRS and CDR2 YFSETQ.

This clone was counted a single time. The V gene is TRBV7-8, the J gene TRBJ1-6, with a weak D call TRBD1 (5 bases). The V and J ends lost 2 bases and 7 bases respectively, with 9 bases between them. The CDR3 is made up of 14 amino acids. Germline values: CDR1 SGHVS, CDR2 FQNEAQ. In nucleotides, the CDR3 is TGTGCCAGCAGCTTATTGGGGCGGAATTCACCCCTCCACTTT. Amino acids: CASSLLGRNSPLHF.

About this clone itself: The sample carries other DNA sequences with the same CDR3. This rearrangement joins TRBV19 to TRBJ2-5, with D perhaps matching TRBD1 (5 bases). The CDR3 covers 13 residues. Germline V gene lookup returns CDR1 LNHDA and CDR2 SQIVND (reference sequence). V was shortened by 3 bases and J by 4 bases, with 9 bases between the two germline ends. CDR3 sequence (DNA): TGTGCCAGTAGTATCGGCAGGGCAGAGACCCAGTACTTC. Residues: CASSIGRAETQYF.